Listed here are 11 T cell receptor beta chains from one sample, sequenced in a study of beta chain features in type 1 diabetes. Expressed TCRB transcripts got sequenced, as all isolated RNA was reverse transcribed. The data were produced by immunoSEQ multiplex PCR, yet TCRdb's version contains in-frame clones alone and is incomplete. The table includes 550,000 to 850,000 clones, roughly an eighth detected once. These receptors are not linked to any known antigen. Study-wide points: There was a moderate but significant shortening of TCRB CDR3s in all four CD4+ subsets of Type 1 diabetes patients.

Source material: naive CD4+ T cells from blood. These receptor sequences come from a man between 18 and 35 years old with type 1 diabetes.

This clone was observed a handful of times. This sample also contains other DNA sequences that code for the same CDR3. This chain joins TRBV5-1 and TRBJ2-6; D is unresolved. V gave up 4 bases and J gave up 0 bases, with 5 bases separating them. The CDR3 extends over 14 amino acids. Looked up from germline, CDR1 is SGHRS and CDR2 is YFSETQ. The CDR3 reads CASSPTSGANVLTF. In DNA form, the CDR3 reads TGCGCCAGCAGCCCAACCTCTGGGGCCAACGTCCTGACTTTC.

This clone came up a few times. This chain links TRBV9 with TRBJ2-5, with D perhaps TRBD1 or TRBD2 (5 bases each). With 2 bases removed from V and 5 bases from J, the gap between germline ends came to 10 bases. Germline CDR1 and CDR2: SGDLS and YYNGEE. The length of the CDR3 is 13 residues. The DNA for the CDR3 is TGTGCCAGCAGCGTGAGGGCAGGGGAGACCCAGTACTTC. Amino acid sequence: CASSVRAGETQYF.

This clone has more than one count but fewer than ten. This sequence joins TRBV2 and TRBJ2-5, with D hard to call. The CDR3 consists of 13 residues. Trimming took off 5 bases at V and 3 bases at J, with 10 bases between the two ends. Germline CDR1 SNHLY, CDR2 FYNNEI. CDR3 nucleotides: TGTGCCAGCAGTAAGGAAGGGAAAGAGACCCAGTACTTC. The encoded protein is CASSKEGKETQYF.

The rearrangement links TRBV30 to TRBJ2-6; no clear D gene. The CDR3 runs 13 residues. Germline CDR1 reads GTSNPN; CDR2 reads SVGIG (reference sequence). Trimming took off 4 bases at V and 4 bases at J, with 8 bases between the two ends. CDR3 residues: CAWIPIGANVLTF. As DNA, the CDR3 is TGTGCCTGGATTCCCATCGGGGCCAACGTCCTGACTTTC.

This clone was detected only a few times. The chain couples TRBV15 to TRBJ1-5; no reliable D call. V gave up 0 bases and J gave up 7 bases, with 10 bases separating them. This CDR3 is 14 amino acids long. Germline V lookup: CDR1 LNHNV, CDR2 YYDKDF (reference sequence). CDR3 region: CATSRDQLAQPQHF. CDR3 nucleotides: TGTGCCACCAGCAGAGATCAGCTGGCCCAGCCCCAGCATTTT.

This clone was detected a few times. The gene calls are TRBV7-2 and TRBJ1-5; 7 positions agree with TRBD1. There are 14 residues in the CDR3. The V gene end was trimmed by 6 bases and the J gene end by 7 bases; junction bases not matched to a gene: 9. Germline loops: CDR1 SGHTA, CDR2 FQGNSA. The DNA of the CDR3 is TGTGCCAGCAGTTTGCGGACAGGAAACCAGCCCCAGCATTTT. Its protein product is CASSLRTGNQPQHF.

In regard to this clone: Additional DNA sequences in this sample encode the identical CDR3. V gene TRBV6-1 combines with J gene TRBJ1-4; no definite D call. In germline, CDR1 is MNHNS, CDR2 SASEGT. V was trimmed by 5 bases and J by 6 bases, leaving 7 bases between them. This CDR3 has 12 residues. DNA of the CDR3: TGTGCCAGCAGTCCCCGGGATGAAAAACTGTTTTTT. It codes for CASSPRDEKLFF.

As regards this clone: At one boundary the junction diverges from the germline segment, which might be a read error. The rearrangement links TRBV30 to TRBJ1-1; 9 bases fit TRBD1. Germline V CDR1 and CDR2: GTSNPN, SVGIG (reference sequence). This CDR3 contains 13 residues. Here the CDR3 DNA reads TGTGCCTGGAGGGGACAGGGTGCGCCTGAAGTTTTCTTT. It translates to CAWRGQGAPEVFF.

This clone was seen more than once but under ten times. The CDR3 reads CASSLGGSGGYNEQFF. CDR3 sequence (DNA): TGTGCCAGCAGCTTAGGAGGTAGCGGGGGTTACAATGAGCAGTTCTTC. V is TRBV7-6 and J is TRBJ2-1; TRBD2 matches 9 bases. This CDR3 has 16 amino acids. V shed 1 base and J 4 bases; nucleotides not matched to a gene: 5. Germline CDR1 reads SGHVS; CDR2 reads FNYEAQ.

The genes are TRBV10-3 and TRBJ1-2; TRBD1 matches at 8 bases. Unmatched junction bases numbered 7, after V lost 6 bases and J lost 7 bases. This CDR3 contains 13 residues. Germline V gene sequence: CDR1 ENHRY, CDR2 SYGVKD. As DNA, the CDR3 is TGTGCCATCAGCGGACAGGGAATAGGTGGCTACACCTTC. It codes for CAISGQGIGGYTF.

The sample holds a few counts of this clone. Written as DNA, the CDR3 is TGCGCCAGCAGCATGACAGGGGCTGGGGCAGATACGCAGTATTTT. Protein sequence: CASSMTGAGADTQYF. The chain is built from TRBV4-1 and TRBJ2-3, with TRBD1 identical over 8 bases. The J segment lost 4 bases and the V segment lost 5 bases, leaving 8 bases of the junction unmatched. This CDR3 is 15 amino acids long. CDR1 and CDR2 (germline): MGHRA, YSYEKL.